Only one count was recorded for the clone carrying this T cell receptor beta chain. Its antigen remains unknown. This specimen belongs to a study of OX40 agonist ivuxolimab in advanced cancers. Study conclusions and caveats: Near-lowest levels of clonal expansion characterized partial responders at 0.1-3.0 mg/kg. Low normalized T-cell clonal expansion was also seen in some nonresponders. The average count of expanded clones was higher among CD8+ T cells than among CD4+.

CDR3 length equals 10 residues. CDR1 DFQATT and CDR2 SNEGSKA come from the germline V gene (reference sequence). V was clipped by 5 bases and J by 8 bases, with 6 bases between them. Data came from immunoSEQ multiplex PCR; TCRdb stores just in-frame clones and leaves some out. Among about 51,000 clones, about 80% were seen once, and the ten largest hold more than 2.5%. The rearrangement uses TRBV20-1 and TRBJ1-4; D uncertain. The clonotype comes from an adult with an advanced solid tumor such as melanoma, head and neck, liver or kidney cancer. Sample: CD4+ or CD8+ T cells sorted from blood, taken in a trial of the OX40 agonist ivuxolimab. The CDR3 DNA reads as TGCAGTGCTGGCCCAGAAAAACTGTTTTTT. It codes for CSAGPEKLFF.